One and the same sample provided the 26 T cell receptor beta chains below, sequenced in a study of OX40 agonist ivuxolimab in advanced cancers. Some clones are missing from TCRdb's copy, which holds only in-frame ones; the method was immunoSEQ multiplex PCR. This table has fewer than 65,000 clones, approximately 91% appearing once. This material consisted of CD4+ or CD8+ T cells sorted from blood, taken in a trial of the OX40 agonist ivuxolimab. These receptors all stem from an adult with an advanced solid tumor such as melanoma, head and neck, liver or kidney cancer.

V is TRBV10-3 and J is TRBJ2-7; D possibly corresponds to TRBD2 (6 bases). V was trimmed by 0 bases and J by 3 bases, leaving 18 bases between them. The V gene's germline CDR1 is ENHRY and CDR2 SYGVKD. The CDR3 length is 17 residues. The CDR3 DNA is TGTGCCATCAGTGAGTCAGGATGGGATAGCGGCAACTACGAGCAGTACTTC. Protein: CAISESGWDSGNYEQYF.

A single count supports this clone. The chain has TRBV15 and TRBJ1-2; D might be TRBD1 (6 bases). Germline assignment: CDR1 LNHNV and CDR2 YYDKDF (reference sequence). There are 16 residues in the CDR3. V lost 6 bases to trimming and J lost 0 bases, with 17 bases between them. DNA of the CDR3: TGTGCCACCAGGGTCGAGGGGGAAGGCACTAACTATGGCTACACCTTC. Protein sequence: CATRVEGEGTNYGYTF.

The sample holds one count of this clone. V usage is TRBV18 and J usage is TRBJ1-1; the match to TRBD1 covers 10 bases. The CDR3 has 17 amino acids. V shed 3 bases and J 4 bases; nucleotides not matched to a gene: 11. Germline V gene data show CDR1 as KGHSH and CDR2 as LQKENI. CDR3 coding DNA: TGTGCCAGCTCACCGGGGCCGACAGGGGGCCACGGCACTGAAGCTTTCTTT. It is translated as CASSPGPTGGHGTEAFF.

This clone was counted once. V and J are TRBV27 and TRBJ2-3, with 8 bases identical to TRBD1. This CDR3 region has 15 residues. The trim removed 0 bases at V and 6 bases at J, leaving 5 bases unmatched. Germline V gene lookup returns CDR1 MNHEY and CDR2 SMNVEV (reference sequence). CDR3 coding DNA: TGTGCCAGCAGTTTATCGCCAGGGGGCGAGGATACGCAGTATTTT. Translating it yields CASSLSPGGEDTQYF.

The CDR3: CASSSTSSYNEQFF. CDR3 DNA: TGTGCCAGCAGCAGTACGAGTTCTTACAATGAGCAGTTCTTC. The V call is TRBV7-3, the J call TRBJ2-1, with unresolved D. Trimming shortened V by 5 bases and J by 4 bases, and 12 bases separated the two germline ends. The CDR3 sequence is 14 residues long. Germline-derived CDR1 and CDR2 are SGHTA and FQGTGA.

The chain links TRBV9 to TRBJ2-1; the D is unclear. Trimming cost V 5 bases and J 0 bases, with 12 bases left between them. CDR1 is SGDLS and CDR2 is YYNGEE in the germline V gene. The CDR3 sequence is 15 residues long. CDR3 nucleotide sequence: TGTGCCAGCAGTCACACTCGGAGCTCCTACAATGAGCAGTTCTTC. Protein product: CASSHTRSSYNEQFF.

A remark on this clone: One end of the junction varies from germline; a read error may be responsible. The chain is built from TRBV7-7 and TRBJ2-2, with a possible D match to TRBD1 (5 bases). This CDR3 region has 17 residues. Per germline, CDR1 SSHAT and CDR2 FNYEAQ (reference sequence). As DNA, the CDR3 is TGTGCTAGCAGCTCCCGAAGCGAAGGGGTGAACACCGGGGAGCTGTTTTTT. The encoded protein is CASSSRSEGVNTGELFF.

The genes are TRBV5-1 and TRBJ2-1, with TRBD1 matching over 11 bases. CDR3 size: 18 residues. Trimming cost V 0 bases and J 6 bases; bases outside gene matches: 11. Germline V lookup: CDR1 SGHRS, CDR2 YFSETQ. The CDR3 is CASSLGPSGTGGLNEQFF. The CDR3 DNA is TGCGCCAGCAGCTTGGGCCCCTCCGGGACAGGGGGTCTCAATGAGCAGTTCTTC. Drawing the rest from reference TRBV5-1 and TRBJ2-1, the complete variable domain is KAGVTQTPRYLIKTRGQQVTLSCSPISGHRSVSWYQQTPGQGLQFLFEYFSETQRNKGNFPGRFSGRQFSNSRSEMNVSTLELGDSALYLCASSLGPSGTGGLNEQFFGPGTRLTVL.

The chain combines TRBV10-3 with TRBJ2-7, with TRBD2 as a possible D gene (5 bases). The CDR3 totals 14 residues. Germline V gene lookup returns CDR1 ENHRY and CDR2 SYGVKD. Trimming cost V 3 bases and J 1 base, with 10 bases left between them. CDR3 sequence: CAISDGLYSYEQYF. CDR3 bases: TGTGCCATCAGTGACGGACTGTATTCCTACGAGCAGTACTTC.

The chain carries TRBV7-2 and TRBJ2-7; D gene unclear. The V gene lost 3 bases and the J gene lost 2 bases, with 8 bases spanning the gap. Germline V gene lookup returns CDR1 SGHTA and CDR2 FQGNSA. The CDR3 sequence is 13 residues long. This chain's CDR3 is CASSFYPTYEQYF. The CDR3 nucleotides read TGTGCCAGCAGCTTTTATCCCACCTACGAGCAGTACTTC.

The CDR3 coding sequence is TGTGCCAGCAGTGGATGGGGCAGAGCCGGGGAGACCCAGTACTTC. It is translated as CASSGWGRAGETQYF. The genes are TRBV2 and TRBJ2-5; weak D call: TRBD1 (5 bases). V lost 4 bases to trimming and J lost 5 bases, with 17 bases between them. The CDR3 is 15 residues long. The germline CDR1 and CDR2 sequences are SNHLY and FYNNEI.

The rearrangement links TRBV5-4 to TRBJ2-7; no reliable D call. The length of the CDR3 is 14 residues. CDR1 and CDR2 (germline): SGHNT, YYREEE (reference sequence). The ends were cut back, 0 bases at V and 2 bases at J, with 9 bases in the middle. This chain's CDR3 is CASSLGRQTYEQYF. Written as DNA, the CDR3 is TGTGCCAGCAGCTTGGGTAGGCAGACCTACGAGCAGTACTTC.

This rearrangement joins TRBV27 to TRBJ1-6; D remains unclear. From germline, CDR1 is MNHEY and CDR2 SMNVEV (reference sequence). The V end lost 6 bases, the J end lost 0 bases, and 18 bases lay between the germline ends. This CDR3 is built from 18 residues. The CDR3 sequence: CASSKYPPGSSYNSPLHF. CDR3 in DNA: TGTGCCAGCAGCAAATATCCCCCCGGGAGCTCCTATAATTCACCCCTCCACTTT.

The chain uses TRBV28 and TRBJ2-7, with TRBD2 as a possible D gene (5 bases). Germline CDR1 is MDHEN and CDR2 is SYDVKM. Trimming pared 4 bases from V and 6 bases from J, leaving 10 bases between. The CDR3 runs 12 residues. The CDR3 region has the DNA TGTGCCAGCAGTTGGCCCGGGGTCGAGCAGTACTTC. Residues: CASSWPGVEQYF.

This clone appeared once. The chain employs TRBV10-3 and TRBJ1-6; 7 nucleotides agree with TRBD1. V was pared by 6 bases and J by 7 bases, with 9 bases of the junction left unmatched. The CDR3 spans 15 residues. Per germline, CDR1 ENHRY and CDR2 SYGVKD. The CDR3 DNA sequence: TGTGCCATCAGCCAGACAGGGATGGGGAATTCACCCCTCCACTTT. Translated: CAISQTGMGNSPLHF.

The rearrangement uses TRBV7-5 and TRBJ1-1; the table's D gene call, TRBD1, was not cross checked with the DNA. TRBV7-5 is labeled a pseudogene. The CDR3 has 15 residues. The CDR3 nucleotides are TGTGCCAGAAGGCCCACAGGGGCCCAGAACACTGAAGCTTTCTTT. Its protein is CARRPTGAQNTEAFF.

This chain connects TRBV27 to TRBJ2-1; 10 nucleotides match TRBD2. Germline CDR1 reads MNHEY; CDR2 reads SMNVEV (reference sequence). With V trimmed by 4 bases and J by 8 bases, 17 bases remained unmatched. This CDR3 region has 18 residues. CDR3 nucleotides: TGTGCCAGCAGTTACGCGGGGACTAGCGCACCCACGAGCGATGAGCAGTTCTTC. This sequence encodes CASSYAGTSAPTSDEQFF.

The V and J genes are TRBV7-6 and TRBJ2-7; TRBD2 is a possible D gene (6 bases). Trimming stripped 5 bases from V and 8 bases from J, with 19 bases between. The CDR3 spans 14 residues. The V gene's germline CDR1 is SGHVS and CDR2 FNYEAQ. The CDR3 DNA follows: TGTGCCAGCAGCCCCGGGGAGGAGGGTACGCAGCAGTACGTC. Translated, it gives CASSPGEEGTQQYV.

The J gene is TRBJ1-5, the V gene TRBV4-1, with D maybe TRBD1 (5 bases). This CDR3 is built from 16 residues. Germline loops: CDR1 MGHRA, CDR2 YSYEKL. Deletions cut 4 bases from V and 0 bases from J, with 13 bases between. CDR3 loop: CASSPQQDYSNQPQHF. CDR3 nucleotides: TGCGCCAGCAGCCCTCAACAGGATTATAGCAATCAGCCCCAGCATTTT.

This clone is labeled medium-sized. This sequence joins TRBV7-9 and TRBJ1-1, with D maybe TRBD1 (6 bases). CDR1 is SEHNR and CDR2 is FQNEAQ in the germline V gene (reference sequence). V was cut by 7 bases and J by 0 bases, with 15 bases left in between. CDR3 length: 15 residues. CDR3 sequence: CASTQLGQLNTEAFF. DNA of the CDR3: TGTGCCAGCACCCAGCTAGGACAGTTGAACACTGAAGCTTTCTTT.

In this sample, this clone turned up a few times. The chain carries TRBV27 and TRBJ2-7; D may be TRBD2 (6 bases). V was pared by 4 bases and J by 3 bases, with 13 bases between. From germline, CDR1 is MNHEY and CDR2 SMNVEV (reference sequence). The CDR3 has 14 residues. The CDR3 DNA is TGTGCCAGCAGTTGGGGGGTGGGGGGCTACGAGCAGTACTTC. This sequence encodes CASSWGVGGYEQYF.

This chain links TRBV19 with TRBJ2-2; D possibly corresponds to TRBD1 (6 bases). The length of the CDR3 is 16 residues. Deletions cut 5 bases from V and 2 bases from J, with 15 bases between. In germline, CDR1 is LNHDA, CDR2 SQIVND (reference sequence). The CDR3 DNA is TGTGCCAGTAGTCCCCGGTGGGGGCTCAACACCGGGGAGCTGTTTTTT. Amino acid sequence: CASSPRWGLNTGELFF. Complete variable domain (other parts from reference TRBV19 and TRBJ2-2): DGGITQSPKYLFRKEGQNVTLSCEQNLNHDAMYWYRQDPGQGLRLIYYSQIVNDFQKGDIAEGYSVSREKKESFPLTVTSAQKNPTAFYLCASSPRWGLNTGELFFGEGSRLTVL.

This rearrangement joins TRBV28 to TRBJ2-7; D remains unclear. Germline CDR1 reads MDHEN; CDR2 reads SYDVKM. The V end lost 3 bases, the J end lost 5 bases, and 8 bases lay between the germline ends. CDR3 length: 12 residues. CDR3 protein: CASSFRQDEQYF. The DNA for the CDR3 is TGTGCCAGCAGTTTTCGCCAAGACGAGCAGTACTTC.

The V call is TRBV29-1, the J call TRBJ1-1; D gene ambiguous. The CDR3 is 12 amino acids. Germline values: CDR1 SQVTM, CDR2 ANQGSEA. Trimming left V 4 bases short and J 5 bases short, with 11 bases between. The CDR3 DNA follows: TGCAGCGTTGTATACGGGGTTACTGAAGCTTTCTTT. Amino acid sequence: CSVVYGVTEAFF.

The J gene is TRBJ2-7, the V gene TRBV10-3; perhaps TRBD1 as D (5 bases). V was shortened by 2 bases and J by 2 bases, with 19 bases between the two germline ends. The CDR3 is 17 amino acids. Germline lookup yields CDR1 ENHRY and CDR2 SYGVKD. CDR3 nucleotide sequence: TGTGCCATCAGTGAGCCGACCACCGACAGCACTACCTACGAGCAGTACTTC. The encoded protein is CAISEPTTDSTTYEQYF.

This sequence joins TRBV19 and TRBJ1-1; D unclear. Germline V gene data show CDR1 as LNHDA and CDR2 as SQIVND (reference sequence). The germline V and J ends were trimmed by 1 base and 0 bases, with 6 bases remaining between them. There are 14 residues in the CDR3. The chain's CDR3 is CASSIGPVNTEAFF. CDR3 nucleotide sequence: TGTGCCAGTAGTATAGGACCGGTGAACACTGAAGCTTTCTTT.